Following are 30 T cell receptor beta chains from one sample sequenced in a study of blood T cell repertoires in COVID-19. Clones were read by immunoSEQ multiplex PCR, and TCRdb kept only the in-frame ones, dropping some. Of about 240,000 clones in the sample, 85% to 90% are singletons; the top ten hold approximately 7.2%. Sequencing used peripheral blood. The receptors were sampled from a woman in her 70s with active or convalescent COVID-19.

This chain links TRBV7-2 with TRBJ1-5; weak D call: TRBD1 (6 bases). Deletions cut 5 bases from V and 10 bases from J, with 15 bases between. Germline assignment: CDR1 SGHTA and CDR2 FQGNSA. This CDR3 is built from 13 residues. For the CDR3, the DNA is TGTGCCAGCAGCCCAAGGGGGGGGGTCCCCCAGCATTTT. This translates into CASSPRGGVPQHF.

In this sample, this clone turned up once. The CDR3 sequence: CAASLSINEKLFF. The CDR3 DNA reads as TGTGCCGCCTCCCTATCGATTAATGAAAAACTGTTTTTT. The rearrangement uses TRBV6-5 and TRBJ1-4; no definite D call. Germline V lookup: CDR1 MNHEY, CDR2 SVGAGI. This CDR3 contains 13 residues. V lost 11 bases, J lost 4 bases, and 14 bases lay in between.

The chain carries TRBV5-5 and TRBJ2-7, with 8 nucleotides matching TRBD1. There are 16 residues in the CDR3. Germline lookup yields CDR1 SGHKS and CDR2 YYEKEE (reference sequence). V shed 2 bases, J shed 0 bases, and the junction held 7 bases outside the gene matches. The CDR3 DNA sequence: TGTGCCAGCAGCTTCCGACAGGGGCGAAGCTCCTACGAGCAGTACTTC. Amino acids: CASSFRQGRSSYEQYF.

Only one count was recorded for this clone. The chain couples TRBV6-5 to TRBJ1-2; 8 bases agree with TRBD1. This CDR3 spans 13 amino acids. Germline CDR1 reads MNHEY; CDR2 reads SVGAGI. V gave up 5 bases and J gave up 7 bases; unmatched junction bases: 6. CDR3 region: CASSQGAISGYTF. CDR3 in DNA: TGTGCCAGCAGTCAGGGGGCGATTTCTGGCTACACCTTC.

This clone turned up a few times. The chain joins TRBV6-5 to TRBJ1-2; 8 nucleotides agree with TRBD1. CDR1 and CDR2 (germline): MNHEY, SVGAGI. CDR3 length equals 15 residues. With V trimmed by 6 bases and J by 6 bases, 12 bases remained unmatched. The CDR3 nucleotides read TGTGCCAGCAGCCTTATCCGGACAGGGACGAATGGCTACACCTTC. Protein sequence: CASSLIRTGTNGYTF.

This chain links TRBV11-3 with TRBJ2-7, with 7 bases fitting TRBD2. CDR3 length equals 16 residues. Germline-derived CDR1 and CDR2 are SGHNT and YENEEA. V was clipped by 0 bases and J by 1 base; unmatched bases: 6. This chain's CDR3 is CASSLDNGGSSYEQYF. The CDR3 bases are TGTGCCAGCAGCTTAGATAACGGGGGGAGTTCCTACGAGCAGTACTTC.

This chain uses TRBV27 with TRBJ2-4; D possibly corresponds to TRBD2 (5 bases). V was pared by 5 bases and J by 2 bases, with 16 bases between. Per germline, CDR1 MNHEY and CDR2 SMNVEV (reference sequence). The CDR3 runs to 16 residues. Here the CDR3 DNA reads TGTGCCAGCAGTCCCTTGGGTGGAGGAACCAAAAACATTCAGTACTTC. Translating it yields CASSPLGGGTKNIQYF.

In nucleotides, the CDR3 is TGTGCCAGCAGCGAGCAGGATGGCAATCAGCCCCAGCATTTT. It translates to CASSEQDGNQPQHF. The J gene is TRBJ1-5, the V gene TRBV6-5; D not resolved. V lost 6 bases and J 2 bases, leaving 11 bases between the germline ends. Germline CDR1 reads MNHEY; CDR2 reads SVGAGI. The CDR3 is made up of 14 amino acids.

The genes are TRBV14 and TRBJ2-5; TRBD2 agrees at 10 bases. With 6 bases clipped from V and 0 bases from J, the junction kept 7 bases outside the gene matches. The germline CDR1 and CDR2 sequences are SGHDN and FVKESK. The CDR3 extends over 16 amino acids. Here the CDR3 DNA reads TGTGCCAGCAGTACTATTAGCGGGGGGTACCAAGAGACCCAGTACTTC. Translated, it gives CASSTISGGYQETQYF.

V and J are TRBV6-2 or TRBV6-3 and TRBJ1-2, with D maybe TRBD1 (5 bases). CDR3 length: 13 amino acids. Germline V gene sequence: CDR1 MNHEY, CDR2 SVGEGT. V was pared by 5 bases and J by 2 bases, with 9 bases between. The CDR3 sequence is CASSKTENYGYTF. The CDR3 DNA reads TGTGCCAGCAGTAAGACAGAGAACTATGGCTACACCTTC.

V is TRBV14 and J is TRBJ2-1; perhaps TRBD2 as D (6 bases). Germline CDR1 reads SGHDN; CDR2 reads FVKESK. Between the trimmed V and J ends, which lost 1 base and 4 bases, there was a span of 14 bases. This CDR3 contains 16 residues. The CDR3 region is CASSQVVLALYNEQFF. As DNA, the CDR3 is TGTGCCAGCAGCCAAGTCGTACTAGCCCTATACAATGAGCAGTTCTTC. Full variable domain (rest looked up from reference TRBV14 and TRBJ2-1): EAGVTQFPSHSVIEKGQTVTLRCDPISGHDNLYWYRRVMGKEIKFLLHFVKESKQDESGMPNNRFLAERTGGTYSTLKVQPAELEDSGVYFCASSQVVLALYNEQFFGPGTRLTVL.

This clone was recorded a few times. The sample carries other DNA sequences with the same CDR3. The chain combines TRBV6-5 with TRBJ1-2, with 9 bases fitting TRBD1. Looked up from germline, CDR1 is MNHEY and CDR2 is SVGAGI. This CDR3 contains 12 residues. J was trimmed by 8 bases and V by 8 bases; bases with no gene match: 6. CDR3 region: CASRRTGVGYTF. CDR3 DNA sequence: TGTGCCAGCCGGAGGACAGGGGTGGGCTACACCTTC.

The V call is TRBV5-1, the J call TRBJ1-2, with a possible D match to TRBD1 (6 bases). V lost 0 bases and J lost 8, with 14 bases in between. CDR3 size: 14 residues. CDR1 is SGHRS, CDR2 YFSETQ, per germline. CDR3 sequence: CASSLEYRDIGYTF. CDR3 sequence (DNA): TGCGCCAGCAGCTTGGAGTACAGGGACATAGGCTACACCTTC.

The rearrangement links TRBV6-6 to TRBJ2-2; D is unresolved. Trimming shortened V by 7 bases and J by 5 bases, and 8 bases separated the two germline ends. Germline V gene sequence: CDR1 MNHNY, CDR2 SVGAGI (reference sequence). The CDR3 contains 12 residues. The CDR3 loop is CASINGTGELFF. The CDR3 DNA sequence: TGTGCCAGCATTAACGGTACCGGGGAGCTGTTTTTT.

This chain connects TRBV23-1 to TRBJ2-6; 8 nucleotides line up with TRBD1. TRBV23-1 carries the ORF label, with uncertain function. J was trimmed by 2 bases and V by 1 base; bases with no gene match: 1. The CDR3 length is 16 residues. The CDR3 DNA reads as TGCGCCAGCAGTCAATGGACAGGGCCTGGGGCCAACGTCCTGACTTTC. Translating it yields CASSQWTGPGANVLTF.

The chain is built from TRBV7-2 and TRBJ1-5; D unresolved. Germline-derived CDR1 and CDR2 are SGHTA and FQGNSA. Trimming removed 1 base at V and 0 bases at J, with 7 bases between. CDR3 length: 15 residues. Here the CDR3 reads CASSLEFGSNQPQHF. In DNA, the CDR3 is TGTGCCAGCAGCTTAGAATTCGGTAGCAATCAGCCCCAGCATTTT.

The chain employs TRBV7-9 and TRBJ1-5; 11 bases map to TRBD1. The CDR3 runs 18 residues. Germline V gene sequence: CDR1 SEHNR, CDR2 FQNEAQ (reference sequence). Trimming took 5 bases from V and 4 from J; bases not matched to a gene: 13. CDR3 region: CASSTGQGATNANQPQHF. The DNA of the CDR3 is TGTGCCAGCAGCACAGGACAGGGGGCCACTAACGCAAATCAGCCCCAGCATTTT.

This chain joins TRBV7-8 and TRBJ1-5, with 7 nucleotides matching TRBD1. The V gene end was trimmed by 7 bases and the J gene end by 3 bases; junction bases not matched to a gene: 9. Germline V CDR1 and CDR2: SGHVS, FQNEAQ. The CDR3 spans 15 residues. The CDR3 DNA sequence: TGTGCCAGCACCTCCATGACAGGGATCAATCAGCCCCAGCATTTT. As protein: CASTSMTGINQPQHF.

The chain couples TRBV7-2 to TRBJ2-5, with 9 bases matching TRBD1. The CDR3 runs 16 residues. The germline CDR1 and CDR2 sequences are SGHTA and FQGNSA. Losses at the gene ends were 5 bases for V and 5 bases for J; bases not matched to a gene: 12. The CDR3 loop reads CASSIVQGAQRETQYF. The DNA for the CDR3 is TGTGCCAGCAGCATCGTACAGGGGGCCCAGAGGGAGACCCAGTACTTC.

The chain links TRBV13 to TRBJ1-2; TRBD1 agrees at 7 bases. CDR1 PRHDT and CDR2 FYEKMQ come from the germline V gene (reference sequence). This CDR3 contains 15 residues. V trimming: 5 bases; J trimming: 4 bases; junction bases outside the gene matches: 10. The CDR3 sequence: CASSPQGDGRYGYTF. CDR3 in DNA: TGTGCCAGCAGCCCCCAGGGGGACGGTCGCTATGGCTACACCTTC. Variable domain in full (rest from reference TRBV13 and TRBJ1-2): AAGVIQSPRHLIKEKRETATLKCYPIPRHDTVYWYQQGPGQDPQFLISFYEKMQSDKGSIPDRFSAQQFSDYHSELNMSSLELGDSALYFCASSPQGDGRYGYTFGSGTRLTVV.

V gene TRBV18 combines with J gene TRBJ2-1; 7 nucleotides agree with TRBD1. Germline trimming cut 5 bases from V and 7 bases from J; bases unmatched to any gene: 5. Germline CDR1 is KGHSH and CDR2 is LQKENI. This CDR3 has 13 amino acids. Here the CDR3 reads CASSVDRLNEQFF. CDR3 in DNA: TGTGCCAGCTCAGTGGACAGGCTAAATGAGCAGTTCTTC.

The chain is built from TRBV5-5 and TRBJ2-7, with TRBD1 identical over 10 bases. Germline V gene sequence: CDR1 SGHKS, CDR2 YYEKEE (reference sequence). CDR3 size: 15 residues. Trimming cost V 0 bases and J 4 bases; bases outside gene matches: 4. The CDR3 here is CASSLEDRGSYEQYF. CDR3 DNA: TGTGCCAGCAGCTTGGAGGACAGGGGGTCGTACGAGCAGTACTTC. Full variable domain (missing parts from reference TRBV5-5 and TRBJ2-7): DAGVTQSPTHLIKTRGQQVTLRCSPISGHKSVSWYQQVLGQGPQFIFQYYEKEERGRGNFPDRFSARQFPNYSSELNVNALLLGDSALYLCASSLEDRGSYEQYFGPGTRLTVT.

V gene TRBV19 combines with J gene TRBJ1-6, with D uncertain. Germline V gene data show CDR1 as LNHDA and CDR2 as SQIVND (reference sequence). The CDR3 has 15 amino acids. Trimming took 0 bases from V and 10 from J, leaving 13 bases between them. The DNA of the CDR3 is TGTGCCAGTAGTATAGAAATCCAGCGGGGATCACCCCTCCACTTT. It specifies CASSIEIQRGSPLHF.

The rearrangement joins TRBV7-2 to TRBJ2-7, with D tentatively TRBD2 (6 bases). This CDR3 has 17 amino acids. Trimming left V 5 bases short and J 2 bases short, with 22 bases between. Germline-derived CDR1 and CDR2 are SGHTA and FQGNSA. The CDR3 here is CASSPGGAGYTPYEQYF. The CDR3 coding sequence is TGTGCCAGCAGCCCCGGAGGGGCGGGATATACTCCCTACGAGCAGTACTTC.

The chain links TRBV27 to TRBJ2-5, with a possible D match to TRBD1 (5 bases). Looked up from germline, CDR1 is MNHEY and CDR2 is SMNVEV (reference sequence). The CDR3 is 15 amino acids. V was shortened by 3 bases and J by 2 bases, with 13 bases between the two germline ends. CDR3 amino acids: CASSFNPAGQETQYF. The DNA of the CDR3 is TGTGCCAGCAGTTTTAACCCGGCAGGGCAAGAGACCCAGTACTTC.

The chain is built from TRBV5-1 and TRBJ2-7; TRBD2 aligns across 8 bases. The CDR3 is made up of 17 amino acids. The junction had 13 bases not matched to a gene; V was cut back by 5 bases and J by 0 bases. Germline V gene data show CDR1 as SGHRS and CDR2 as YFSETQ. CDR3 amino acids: CASRPKGRGDSSYEQYF. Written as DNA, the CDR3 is TGCGCCAGCAGACCCAAGGGGCGGGGGGACTCCTCCTACGAGCAGTACTTC.

CDR3: CASSDNSGDGGYF. CDR3 coding DNA: TGTGCCAGCAGCGACAATTCCGGCGACGGGGGGTATTTT. V gene TRBV9 combines with J gene TRBJ2-3; D is perhaps TRBD2 (6 bases). This CDR3 comprises 13 residues. Germline V gene lookup returns CDR1 SGDLS and CDR2 YYNGEE. V shed 3 bases and J shed 14 bases, with 19 bases lying between them. Supplemented by reference TRBV9 and TRBJ2-3, the full variable domain reads DSGVTQTPKHLITATGQRVTLRCSPRSGDLSVYWYQQSLDQGLQFLIQYYNGEERAKGNILERFSAQQFPDLHSELNLSSLELGDSALYFCASSDNSGDGGYFGPGTRLTVL.

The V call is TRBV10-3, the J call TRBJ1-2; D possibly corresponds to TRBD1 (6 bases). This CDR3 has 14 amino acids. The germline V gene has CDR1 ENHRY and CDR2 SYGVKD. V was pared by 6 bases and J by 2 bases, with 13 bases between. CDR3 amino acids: CAIRENRENYGYTF. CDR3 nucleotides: TGTGCCATCAGGGAGAACAGGGAAAACTATGGCTACACCTTC.

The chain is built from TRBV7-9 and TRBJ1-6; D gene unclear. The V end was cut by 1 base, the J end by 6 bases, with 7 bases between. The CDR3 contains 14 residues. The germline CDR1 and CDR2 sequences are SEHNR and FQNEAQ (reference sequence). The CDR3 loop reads CASSLVVGNSPLHF. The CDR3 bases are TGTGCCAGCAGCTTAGTCGTCGGTAATTCACCCCTCCACTTT.

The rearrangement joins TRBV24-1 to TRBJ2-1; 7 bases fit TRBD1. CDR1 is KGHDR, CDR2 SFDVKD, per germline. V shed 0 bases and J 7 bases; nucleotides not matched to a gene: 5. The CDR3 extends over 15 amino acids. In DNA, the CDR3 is TGTGCCACCAGTGATTTGCAGGGGGTTGCAAATGAGCAGTTCTTC. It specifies CATSDLQGVANEQFF.